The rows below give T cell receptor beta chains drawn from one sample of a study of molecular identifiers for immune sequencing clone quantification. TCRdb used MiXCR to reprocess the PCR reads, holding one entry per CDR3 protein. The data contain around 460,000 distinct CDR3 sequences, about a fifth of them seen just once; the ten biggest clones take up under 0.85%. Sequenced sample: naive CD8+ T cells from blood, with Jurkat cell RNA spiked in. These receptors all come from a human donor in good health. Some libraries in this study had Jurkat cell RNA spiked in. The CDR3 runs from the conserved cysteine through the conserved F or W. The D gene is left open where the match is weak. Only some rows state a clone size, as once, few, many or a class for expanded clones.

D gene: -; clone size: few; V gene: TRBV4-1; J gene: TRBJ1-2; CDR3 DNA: TGCGCCAGCAGCTCCTCAGTTATACAGAAGCATGGCTACACCTTC; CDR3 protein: CASSSSVIQKHGYTF
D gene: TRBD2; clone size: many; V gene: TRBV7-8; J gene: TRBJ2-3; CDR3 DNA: TGTGCCAGCAGCTCCCGACTAGCGAGAAGCACAGATACGCAGTATTTT; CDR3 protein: CASSSRLARSTDTQYF
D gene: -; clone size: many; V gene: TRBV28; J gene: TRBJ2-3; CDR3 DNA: TGTGCCAGCAGTTTAACGGGGAGTGGTACAGATACGCAGTATTTT; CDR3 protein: CASSLTGSGTDTQYF
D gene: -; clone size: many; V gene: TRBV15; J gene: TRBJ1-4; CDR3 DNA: TGTGCCACCAGCCAGGAAAAGGGGGAAAAACTGTTTTTT; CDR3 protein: CATSQEKGEKLFF
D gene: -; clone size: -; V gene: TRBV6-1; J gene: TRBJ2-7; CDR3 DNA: TGTGCCAGCAGTGCCTATACTGGACCCTACGAGCAGTACTTC; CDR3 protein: CASSAYTGPYEQYF
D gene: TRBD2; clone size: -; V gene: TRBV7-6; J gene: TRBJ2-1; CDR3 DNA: TGTGCCAGCAGCCGCGGGGGGGCGGTCGATGAGCAGTTCTTC; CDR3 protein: CASSRGGAVDEQFF
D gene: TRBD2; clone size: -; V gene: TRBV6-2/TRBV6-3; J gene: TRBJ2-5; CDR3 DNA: TGTGCCAGCAGTTACGGCGGGAGGGCCCAAGAGACCCAGTACTTC; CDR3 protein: CASSYGGRAQETQYF
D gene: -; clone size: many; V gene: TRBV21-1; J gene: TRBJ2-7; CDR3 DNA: TGTGCCAGCAGCAAAGAGGCGGAGCACCCTTGGGAGCAGTACTTC; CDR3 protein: CASSKEAEHPWEQYF
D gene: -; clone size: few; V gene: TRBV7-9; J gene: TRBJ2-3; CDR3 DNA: TGTGCCAGCAGCTCGTTGGTCTTACAGGGAACTAGCACAGATACGCAGTATTTT; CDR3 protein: CASSSLVLQGTSTDTQYF
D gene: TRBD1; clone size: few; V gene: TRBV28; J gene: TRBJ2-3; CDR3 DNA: TGTGCCAGCAGTGACAGACAGGGGGTTGAGGCAGATACGCAGTATTTT; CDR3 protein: CASSDRQGVEADTQYF
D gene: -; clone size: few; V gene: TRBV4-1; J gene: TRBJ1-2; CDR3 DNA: TGCGCCAGCAGGCGGCAGGAGTTAAATAACTATGGCTACACCTTC; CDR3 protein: CASRRQELNNYGYTF
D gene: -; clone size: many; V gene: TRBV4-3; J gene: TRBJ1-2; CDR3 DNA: TGCGCCAGCAGCCAAGATTTAGTGGGGCAGAGTTATGGCTACACCTTC; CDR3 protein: CASSQDLVGQSYGYTF
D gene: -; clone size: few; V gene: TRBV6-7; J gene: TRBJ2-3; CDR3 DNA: TGTGCCAGCAGTTACACTGACCGGGGAGGCACGCAGTATTTT; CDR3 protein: CASSYTDRGGTQYF
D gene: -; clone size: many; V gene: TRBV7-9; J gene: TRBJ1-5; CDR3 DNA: TGTGCCAGCAGCTTAGAGGGGGGTCGACAGCCCCAGCATTTT; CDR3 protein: CASSLEGGRQPQHF
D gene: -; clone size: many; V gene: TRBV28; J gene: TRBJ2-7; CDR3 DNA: TGTGCCAGCAGTTTCCGTCCGGACAGCGGGTCCTACGAGCAGTACTTC; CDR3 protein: CASSFRPDSGSYEQYF